A single T cell receptor beta chain is shown here with its context. Here immunoSEQ multiplex PCR was the method, and the copy in TCRdb shows in-frame clones only, minus some. The sample records tens of thousands of clones, around 93% being singletons. This sample stems from a study of T cell changes during pregnancy in multiple sclerosis. The input for sequencing was CD4+ T cells from peripheral blood mononuclear cells, taken after pregnancy. The clonotype was recovered from a female donor in good health, enrolled as a control in a pregnancy study.

CDR3 nucleotides: TGTGCCAGCAGCTTAGACGCAGGGGCCTACGAGCAGTACTTC. Its translation: CASSLDAGAYEQYF. This chain connects TRBV7-2 to TRBJ2-7; D is possibly TRBD1 (6 bases). Trimming removed 1 base at V and 2 bases at J, with 9 bases between. Germline V lookup: CDR1 SGHTA, CDR2 FQGNSA. There are 14 residues in the CDR3. Supplemented by reference TRBV7-2 and TRBJ2-7, the full variable domain reads GAGVSQSPSNKVTEKGKDVELRCDPISGHTALYWYRQSLGQGLEFLIYFQGNSAPDKSGLPSDRFSAERTGGSVSTLTIQRTQQEDSAVYLCASSLDAGAYEQYFGPGTRLTVT.